This T cell receptor beta chain was recovered during a study of cytomegalovirus exposure and HLA in healthy donors. When sampled, the donors appeared nominally healthy, though they likely had unrecorded immune exposures. The PCR employed 60 Vbeta primers together with 13 Jbeta primers. Original processing methods: A later analysis counted approximately 80 million unique TCR beta chains, 9.5 million to 12 million shared. The method was immunoSEQ multiplex PCR; TCRdb's version includes in-frame clones alone and lacks a portion of them. V and J calls and clone size come straight from that table; D and trimming were deduced from the DNA. The sample consists of 90,000 or so clones, roughly 80% of them appearing once. V was shortened by 7 bases and J by 3 bases, with 8 bases between the two germline ends. Per germline, CDR1 SGDLS and CDR2 YYNGEE. The length of the CDR3 is 12 residues. A word on this clone: What it recognizes is unknown.

Study-wide results and caveats: Analyzed later, association rates of TCRs varied across HLA loci, with DRB1 most and HLA-C fewest. Rare TCR sequences predominated, though certain public TCRs were found in many donors.

This receptor was identified in a boy younger than 18 in good health and CMV-seronegative. The sample was PBMCs. The rearrangement joins TRBV9 to TRBJ1-3; D ambiguous. The CDR3 bases are TGTGCCAGCGGTTCGGGTGGAAACACCATATATTTT. It is translated as CASGSGGNTIYF.